This is a list of T cell receptor beta chains from one sample in a study of CD8+ T cells in alopecia areata. Libraries were prepared by immunoSEQ multiplex PCR; TCRdb keeps only in-frame clonotypes and omits some of them. The table lists hundreds of thousands of clones, roughly two thirds of them singletons, with more than 0.95% in the top ten. The sequenced sample was CD4+ T cells sorted from blood, obtained at week 0. These receptors were obtained from a human donor with alopecia areata. Each CDR3 is given with its conserved first and last residue. A D gene is named only where the DNA matches it firmly. Size is omitted from some rows. Given values are once, few, many or a class for expanded clones.

j_call clone_size v_call d_call cdr3_nt cdr3_aa
TRBJ2-7 NA TRBV14 TRBD1 TGTGCCAGCAGCCAGGCGGACAGGGGTTACGAGCAGTACTTC CASSQADRGYEQYF
TRBJ1-2 NA TRBV29-1 NA TGCAGCGTGGGGCGTGACAATAACGCTTATGGCTACACCTTC CSVGRDNNAYGYTF
TRBJ2-7 NA TRBV5-1 TRBD1 TGCGCCAGCAGCCGAGCCGCCGGGACAGGGGCCTACGAGCAGTACTTC CASSRAAGTGAYEQYF
TRBJ1-1 few TRBV6-6 TRBD1 TGTGCCAGCAGTATCGACAGGGTCAACACTGAAGCTTTCTTT CASSIDRVNTEAFF
TRBJ1-5 once TRBV30 TRBD1 TGTGCCTGGGCAGACAGGGGACGGGGCAATCAGCCCCAGCATTTT CAWADRGRGNQPQHF
TRBJ1-2 few TRBV27 NA TGTGCCAGCAGTTTTAGGGGACCGGGACACCTTAACTATGGCTACACCTTC CASSFRGPGHLNYGYTF
TRBJ1-6 NA TRBV7-3 NA TGTGCCAGCAGCCTAGGGGGGCCAAGCTCCTATAATTCACCCCTCCACTTT CASSLGGPSSYNSPLHF
TRBJ2-3 NA TRBV2 TRBD2 TGTGCCACCCTTAGCGGGGGGGCCTCCACAGATACGCAGTATTTT CATLSGGASTDTQYF
TRBJ1-2 NA TRBV6-6 NA TGTGCCAGCAGTTACCCCGACAGTAACTATGGCTACACCTTC CASSYPDSNYGYTF
TRBJ2-7 NA TRBV27 NA TGTGCCAGCAGTCCCCAGGGGACGAACTACGAGCAGTACTTC CASSPQGTNYEQYF
TRBJ2-3 few TRBV29-1 NA TGCAGCGTTGAAGGCTCGAGGAGCACAGATACGCAGTATTTT CSVEGSRSTDTQYF
TRBJ1-5 NA TRBV2 NA TGTGCCAGCAGTGAAAATTTGGCATGGGCAGGGCAGCCCCAGCATTTT CASSENLAWAGQPQHF
TRBJ2-1 few TRBV2 NA TGTGCCACCGGGCAGGGTAGAGTTCGCAATGAGCAGTTCTTC CATGQGRVRNEQFF
TRBJ2-7 NA TRBV6-5 NA TGTGCCAGCAGTTACAGCCTAGCTTACGAGCAGTACTTC CASSYSLAYEQYF
TRBJ1-2 NA TRBV25-1 TRBD1 TGTGCCAGCAGTGAACCTGGGACAGTTCGGCGCTACACCTTC CASSEPGTVRRYTF
TRBJ1-1 NA TRBV5-6 NA TGTGCCAGCAGCCCGGACAGCTGGAACACTGAAGCTTTCTTT CASSPDSWNTEAFF
TRBJ2-5 few TRBV4-1 TRBD2 TGCGCCAGCAGCCAATATTACAGCGGGGGACCCGGGGAGACCCAGTACTTC CASSQYYSGGPGETQYF
TRBJ2-7 NA TRBV15 TRBD1 TGTGCCACCAGCATGGGACAGCACTCCTACGAGCAGTACTTC CATSMGQHSYEQYF
TRBJ1-2 NA TRBV7-2 TRBD1 TGTGCCAGCAGGGCGCGGGAGGGACAGGGGCATGGCTACACCTTC CASRAREGQGHGYTF
TRBJ1-2 NA TRBV7-9 NA TGTGCCAGCAGCGCGCAGGGTTCCTATGGCTACACCTTC CASSAQGSYGYTF
TRBJ2-7 NA TRBV19 NA TGTGCCAGTAGTGGCGACTCCTACGAGCAGTACTTC CASSGDSYEQYF
TRBJ2-5 once TRBV25-1 NA TGTGCCAGCAGTGAATATACGGGTCGGACCCAGTACTTC CASSEYTGRTQYF
TRBJ2-7 NA TRBV5-4 NA TGTGCCAGCAGCTTGGAGGGCTCCCTCTCCTACGAGCAGTACTTC CASSLEGSLSYEQYF
TRBJ2-7 NA TRBV5-6 TRBD1 TGTGCCAGCAGCCCGACAGGGCAGTACGAGCAGTACTTC CASSPTGQYEQYF
TRBJ2-6 NA TRBV29-1 NA TGCAGCGTTGGGGCAGCCCTCTCTGGGGCCAACGTCCTGACTTTC CSVGAALSGANVLTF
TRBJ1-2 NA TRBV30 NA TGTGCCTGGAGTGCCCAGAGGGGGGGCTACACCTTC CAWSAQRGGYTF
TRBJ1-5 NA TRBV6-1 NA TGTGCCAGCAGTGTTTTTCGACAGCTCAATCAGCCCCAGCATTTT CASSVFRQLNQPQHF